This is a list of T cell receptor beta chains from one sample in a study of shared clonotypes between healthy human individuals. The assay was immunoSEQ multiplex PCR, and TCRdb's table has in-frame clones only and misses some. Of about 2.3 million clones listed, just over 90% are singletons. Specimen: naive CD4+ T cells from PBMCs. The receptor source for this set is a man younger than 30 in good health. Some clones in this sample may be carry-over from other donors' samples. The CDR3 runs from the conserved cysteine through the conserved F or W. The D gene is left open where the match is weak. The size field is filled for only some rows; it gives once, few, many or a size class.

D: -
V: TRBV29-1
J: TRBJ2-3
size: -
CDR3: CSVHGPLADTQYF
DNA: TGCAGCGTTCACGGGCCCCTTGCGGATACGCAGTATTTT

D: TRBD1
V: TRBV10-2
J: TRBJ2-7
size: -
CDR3: CASRGTGVYEQYF
DNA: TGCGCCAGCAGAGGGACAGGGGTATACGAGCAGTACTTC

D: TRBD1
V: TRBV29-1
J: TRBJ2-6
size: -
CDR3: CSVGTGAGSGANVLTF
DNA: TGCAGCGTTGGGACAGGGGCCGGCTCTGGGGCCAACGTCCTGACTTTC

D: TRBD2
V: TRBV18
J: TRBJ2-5
size: -
CDR3: CASSPEILAKETQYF
DNA: TGTGCCAGCTCACCAGAGATACTAGCGAAAGAGACCCAGTACTTC

D: -
V: TRBV5-1
J: TRBJ2-6
size: -
CDR3: CASSLGEGNDVLTF
DNA: TGCGCCAGCAGCTTGGGTGAGGGGAACGACGTCCTGACTTTC

D: -
V: TRBV5-1
J: TRBJ2-7
size: -
CDR3: CASSKGPPLDEQYF
DNA: TGCGCCAGCAGCAAAGGACCGCCCTTGGACGAGCAGTACTTC

D: -
V: TRBV7-9
J: TRBJ1-4
size: -
CDR3: CASSQPGTSSNEGKLFF
DNA: TGTGCCAGCAGCCAGCCGGGGACCAGCTCTAATGAGGGAAAACTGTTTTTT

D: -
V: TRBV28
J: TRBJ1-1
size: -
CDR3: CASSLGFMNTEAFF
DNA: TGTGCCAGCAGTTTGGGCTTCATGAACACTGAAGCTTTCTTT

D: TRBD2
V: TRBV2
J: TRBJ2-1
size: -
CDR3: CASRTERGSSYNEQFF
DNA: TGTGCCAGCAGGACCGAGCGGGGGAGCTCCTACAATGAGCAGTTCTTC

D: -
V: TRBV6-6
J: TRBJ2-7
size: -
CDR3: CASSSPLAGPYEQYF
DNA: TGTGCCAGCAGTTCTCCCTTGGCAGGCCCCTACGAGCAGTACTTC

D: -
V: TRBV18
J: TRBJ1-5
size: -
CDR3: CASSPIPSLYRSNQPQHF
DNA: TGTGCCAGCTCACCAATTCCCTCCCTATATCGTAGCAATCAGCCCCAGCATTTT

D: -
V: TRBV7-8
J: TRBJ2-2
size: -
CDR3: CASSWTGDTGELFF
DNA: TGTGCCAGCAGCTGGACGGGGGACACCGGGGAGCTGTTTTTT

D: -
V: TRBV5-1
J: TRBJ2-5
size: -
CDR3: CASSRLVGGGEETQYF
DNA: TGCGCCAGCAGCCGCTTGGTTGGAGGGGGCGAAGAGACCCAGTACTTC

D: -
V: TRBV28
J: TRBJ1-5
size: few
CDR3: CASSGPSYSNQPQHF
DNA: TGTGCCAGCAGTGGACCATCGTATAGCAATCAGCCCCAGCATTTT

D: -
V: TRBV28
J: TRBJ2-3
size: -
CDR3: CASSPPGSTDTQYF
DNA: TGTGCCAGCAGTCCCCCCGGGAGCACAGATACGCAGTATTTT

D: -
V: TRBV18
J: TRBJ1-3
size: -
CDR3: CASSPDWASSGNTIYF
DNA: TGTGCCAGCTCACCAGATTGGGCGTCCTCTGGAAACACCATATATTTT

D: -
V: TRBV30
J: TRBJ1-6
size: -
CDR3: CAWRTLGSSYNSPLHF
DNA: TGTGCCTGGAGGACCTTGGGGAGCTCCTATAATTCACCCCTCCACTTT

D: TRBD1
V: TRBV28
J: TRBJ2-7
size: -
CDR3: CASSSTRTDRGIYEQYF
DNA: TGTGCCAGCAGTTCAACAAGAACGGACAGGGGAATCTACGAGCAGTACTTC

D: TRBD1
V: TRBV9
J: TRBJ2-2
size: -
CDR3: CASSLQGAQAGELFF
DNA: TGTGCCAGCAGCCTCCAGGGGGCGCAAGCCGGGGAGCTGTTTTTT

D: TRBD2
V: TRBV4-1
J: TRBJ2-1
size: -
CDR3: CASSQEDLGPSGTSYNEQFF
DNA: TGCGCCAGCAGCCAAGAGGATCTTGGGCCTAGCGGGACCTCCTACAATGAGCAGTTCTTC

D: TRBD2
V: TRBV7-8
J: TRBJ2-7
size: -
CDR3: CASSSSSGSYEQYF
DNA: TGTGCCAGCAGCTCCTCCAGCGGGAGTTACGAGCAGTACTTC

D: TRBD1
V: TRBV5-1
J: TRBJ1-2
size: -
CDR3: CASSFWDRAIDGYTF
DNA: TGCGCCAGCAGCTTCTGGGACAGGGCTATTGATGGCTACACCTTC

D: -
V: TRBV30
J: TRBJ2-7
size: -
CDR3: CAGSLRLSSYEQYF
DNA: TGTGCCGGATCTCTCAGGTTAAGCTCCTACGAGCAGTACTTC

D: -
V: TRBV7-9
J: TRBJ2-5
size: -
CDR3: CASSLGWSGETQYF
DNA: TGTGCCAGCAGCTTAGGGTGGAGTGGAGAGACCCAGTACTTC

D: -
V: TRBV6-4
J: TRBJ1-1
size: few
CDR3: CASSDSSTGRTEAFF
DNA: TGTGCCAGCAGTGACTCGAGTACAGGGCGGACTGAAGCTTTCTTT

D: -
V: TRBV4-2
J: TRBJ1-1
size: -
CDR3: CASSQFGGYTEAFF
DNA: TGTGCCAGCAGCCAGTTTGGGGGTTACACTGAAGCTTTCTTT

D: -
V: TRBV5-6
J: TRBJ2-6
size: -
CDR3: CASSLTSSGANVLTF
DNA: TGTGCCAGCAGCTTAACTAGCTCTGGGGCCAACGTCCTGACTTTC

D: -
V: TRBV6-6
J: TRBJ1-2
size: -
CDR3: CASSYVDYGYTF
DNA: TGTGCCAGCAGTTACGTGGACTATGGCTACACCTTC

D: -
V: TRBV19
J: TRBJ1-5
size: few
CDR3: CASSDKPNQPQHF
DNA: TGTGCCTCCTCAGACAAGCCAAATCAGCCCCAGCATTTT

D: -
V: TRBV5-4
J: TRBJ2-1
size: once
CDR3: CASSLSLAYNEQFF
DNA: TGTGCCAGCAGCTTGTCACTAGCTTACAATGAGCAGTTCTTC